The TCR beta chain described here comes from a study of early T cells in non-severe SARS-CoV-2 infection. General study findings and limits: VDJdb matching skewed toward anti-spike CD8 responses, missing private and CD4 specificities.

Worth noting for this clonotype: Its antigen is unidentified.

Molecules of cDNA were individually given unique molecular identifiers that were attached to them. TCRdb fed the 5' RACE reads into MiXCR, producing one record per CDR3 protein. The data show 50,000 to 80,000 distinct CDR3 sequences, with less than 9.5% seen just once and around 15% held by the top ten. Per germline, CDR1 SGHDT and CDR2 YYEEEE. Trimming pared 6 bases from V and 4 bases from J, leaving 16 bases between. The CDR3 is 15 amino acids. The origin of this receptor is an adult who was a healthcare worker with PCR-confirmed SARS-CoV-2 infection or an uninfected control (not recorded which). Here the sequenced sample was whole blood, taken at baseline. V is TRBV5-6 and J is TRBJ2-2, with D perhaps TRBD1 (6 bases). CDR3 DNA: TGTGCCAGCACCCTGTCGGACAGACTCACCGGGGAGCTGTTTTTT. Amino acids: CASTLSDRLTGELFF.